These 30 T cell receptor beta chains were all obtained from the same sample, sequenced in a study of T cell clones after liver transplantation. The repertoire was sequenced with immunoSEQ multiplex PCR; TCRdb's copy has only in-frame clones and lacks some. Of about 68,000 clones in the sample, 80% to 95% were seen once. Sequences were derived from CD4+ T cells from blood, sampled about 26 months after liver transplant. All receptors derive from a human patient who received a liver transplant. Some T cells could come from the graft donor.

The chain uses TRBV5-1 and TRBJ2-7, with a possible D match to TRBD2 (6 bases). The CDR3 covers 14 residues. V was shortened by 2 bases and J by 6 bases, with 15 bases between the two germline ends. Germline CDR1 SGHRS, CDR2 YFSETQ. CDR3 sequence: CASSLGVAGTEQYF. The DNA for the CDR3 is TGCGCCAGCAGCTTAGGGGTTGCGGGGACCGAGCAGTACTTC.

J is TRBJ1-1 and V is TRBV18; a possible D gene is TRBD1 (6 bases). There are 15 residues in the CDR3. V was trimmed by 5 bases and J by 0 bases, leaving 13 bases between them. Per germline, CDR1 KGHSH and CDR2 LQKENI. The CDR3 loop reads CASSATGSLNTEAFF. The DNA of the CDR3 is TGTGCCAGCTCAGCGACAGGCTCTCTGAACACTGAAGCTTTCTTT.

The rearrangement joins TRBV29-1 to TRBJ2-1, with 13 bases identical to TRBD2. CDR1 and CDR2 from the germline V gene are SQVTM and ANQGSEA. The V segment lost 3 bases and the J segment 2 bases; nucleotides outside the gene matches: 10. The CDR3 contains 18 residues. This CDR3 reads CSVDGTSGVGAPYNEQFF. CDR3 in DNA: TGCAGCGTTGATGGGACTAGCGGGGTCGGGGCCCCCTACAATGAGCAGTTCTTC.

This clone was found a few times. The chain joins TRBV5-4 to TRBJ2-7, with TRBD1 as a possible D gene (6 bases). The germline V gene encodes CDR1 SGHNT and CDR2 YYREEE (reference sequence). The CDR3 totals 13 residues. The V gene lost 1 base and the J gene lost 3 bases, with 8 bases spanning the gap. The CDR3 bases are TGTGCCAGCAGCTTGACAGGGCGCTACGAGCAGTACTTC. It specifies CASSLTGRYEQYF. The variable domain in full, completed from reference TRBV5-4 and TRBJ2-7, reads ETGVTQSPTHLIKTRGQQVTLRCSSQSGHNTVSWYQQALGQGPQFIFQYYREEENGRGNFPPRFSGLQFPNYSSELNVNALELDDSALYLCASSLTGRYEQYFGPGTRLTVT.

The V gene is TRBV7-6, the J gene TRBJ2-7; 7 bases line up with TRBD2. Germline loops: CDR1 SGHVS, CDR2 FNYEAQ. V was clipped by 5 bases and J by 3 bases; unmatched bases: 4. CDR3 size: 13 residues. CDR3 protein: CASSLGTNYEQYF. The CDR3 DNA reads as TGTGCCAGCAGCCTCGGGACTAACTACGAGCAGTACTTC.

In DNA form, the CDR3 reads TGTGCCAGTAGTATACTTGCGGAGGGGGACACTGAAGCTTTCTTT. This sequence encodes CASSILAEGDTEAFF. The rearrangement joins TRBV19 to TRBJ1-1; maybe TRBD1 (6 bases). The CDR3 runs 15 residues. From germline, CDR1 is LNHDA and CDR2 SQIVND (reference sequence). V shed 2 bases and J shed 3 bases, with 13 bases lying between them.

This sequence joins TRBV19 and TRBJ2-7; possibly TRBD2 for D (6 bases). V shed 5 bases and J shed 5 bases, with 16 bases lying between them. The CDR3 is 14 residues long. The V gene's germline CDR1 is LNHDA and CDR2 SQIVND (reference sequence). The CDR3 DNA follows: TGTGCCAGTAGTTTCCGACTAGGAAGCGACGAGCAGTACTTC. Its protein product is CASSFRLGSDEQYF.

CDR3 loop: CASSFSGSGAYEQYF. The CDR3 region has the DNA TGCGCCAGCAGCTTTAGCGGGAGTGGGGCCTACGAGCAGTACTTC. This rearrangement joins TRBV5-1 to TRBJ2-7; 9 bases are shared with TRBD2. Trimming at V came to 2 bases and at J to 2 bases, leaving 5 bases not matched to a gene. The CDR3 spans 15 residues. CDR1 and CDR2 (germline): SGHRS, YFSETQ.

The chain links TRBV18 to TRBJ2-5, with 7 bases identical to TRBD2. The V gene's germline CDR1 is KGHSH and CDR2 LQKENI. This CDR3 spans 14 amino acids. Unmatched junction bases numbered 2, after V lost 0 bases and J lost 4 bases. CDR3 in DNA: TGTGCCAGCTCACCACCGGCGGGAGCAGAGACCCAGTACTTC. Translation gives CASSPPAGAETQYF.

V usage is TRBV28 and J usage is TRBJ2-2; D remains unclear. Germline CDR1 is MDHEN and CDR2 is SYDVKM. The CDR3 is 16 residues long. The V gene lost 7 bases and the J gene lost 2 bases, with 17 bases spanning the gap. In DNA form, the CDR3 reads TGTGCCAGCACTAAAGCTGGGCAATCAAACACCGGGGAGCTGTTTTTT. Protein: CASTKAGQSNTGELFF.

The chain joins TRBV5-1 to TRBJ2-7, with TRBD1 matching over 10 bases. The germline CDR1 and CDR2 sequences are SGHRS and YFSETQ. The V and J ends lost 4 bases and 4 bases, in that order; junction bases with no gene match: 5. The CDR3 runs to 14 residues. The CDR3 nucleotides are TGCGCCAGCAGCACCGGGACAGGGGTGTACGAGCAGTACTTC. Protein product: CASSTGTGVYEQYF. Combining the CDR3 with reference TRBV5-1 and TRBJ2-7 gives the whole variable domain KAGVTQTPRYLIKTRGQQVTLSCSPISGHRSVSWYQQTPGQGLQFLFEYFSETQRNKGNFPGRFSGRQFSNSRSEMNVSTLELGDSALYLCASSTGTGVYEQYFGPGTRLTVT.

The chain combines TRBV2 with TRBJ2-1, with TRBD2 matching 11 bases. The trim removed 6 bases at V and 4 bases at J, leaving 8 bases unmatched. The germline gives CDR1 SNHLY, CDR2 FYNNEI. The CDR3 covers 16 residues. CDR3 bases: TGTGCCAGCAGACCACTAGCGGGAGTGCGGTACAATGAGCAGTTCTTC. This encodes CASRPLAGVRYNEQFF.

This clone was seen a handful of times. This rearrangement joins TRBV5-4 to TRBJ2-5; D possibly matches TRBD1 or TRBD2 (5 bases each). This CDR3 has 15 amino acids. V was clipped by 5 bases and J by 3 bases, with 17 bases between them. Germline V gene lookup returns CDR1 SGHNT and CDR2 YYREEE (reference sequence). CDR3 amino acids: CASSYRGPVEETQYF. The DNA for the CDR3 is TGTGCCAGCAGTTATAGGGGACCGGTTGAAGAGACCCAGTACTTC.

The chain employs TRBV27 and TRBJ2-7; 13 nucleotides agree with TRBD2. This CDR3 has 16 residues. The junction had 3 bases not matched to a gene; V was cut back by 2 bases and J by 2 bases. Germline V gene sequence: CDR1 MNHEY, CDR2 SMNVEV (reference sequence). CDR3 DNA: TGTGCCAGCAGTTTAGGGACTAGCGGGAACCCCTACGAGCAGTACTTC. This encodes CASSLGTSGNPYEQYF.

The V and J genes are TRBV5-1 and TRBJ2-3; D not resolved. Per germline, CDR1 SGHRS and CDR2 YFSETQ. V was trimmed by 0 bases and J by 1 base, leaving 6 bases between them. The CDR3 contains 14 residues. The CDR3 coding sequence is TGCGCCAGCAGCTTGGATCTTCGCACAGATACGCAGTATTTT. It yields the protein CASSLDLRTDTQYF.

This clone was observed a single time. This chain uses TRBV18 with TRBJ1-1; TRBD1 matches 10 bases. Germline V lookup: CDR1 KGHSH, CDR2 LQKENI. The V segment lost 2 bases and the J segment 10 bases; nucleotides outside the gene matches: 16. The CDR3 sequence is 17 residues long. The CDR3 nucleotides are TGTGCCAGCTCACCAGGCGACAGGGGGCTTTCAGGTTCTGTAGCTTTCTTT. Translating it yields CASSPGDRGLSGSVAFF.

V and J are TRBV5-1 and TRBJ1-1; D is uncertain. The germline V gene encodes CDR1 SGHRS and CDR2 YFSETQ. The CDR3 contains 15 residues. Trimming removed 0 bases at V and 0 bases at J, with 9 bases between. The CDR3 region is CASSLGGGLNTEAFF. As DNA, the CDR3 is TGCGCCAGCAGCTTGGGAGGAGGTTTGAACACTGAAGCTTTCTTT.

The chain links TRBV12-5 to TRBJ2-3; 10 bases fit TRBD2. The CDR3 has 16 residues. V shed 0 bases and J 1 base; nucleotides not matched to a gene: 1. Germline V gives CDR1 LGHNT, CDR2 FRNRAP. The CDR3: CASGLVAGGGTDTQYF. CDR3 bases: TGTGCTAGTGGTTTGGTAGCGGGAGGGGGCACAGATACGCAGTATTTT.

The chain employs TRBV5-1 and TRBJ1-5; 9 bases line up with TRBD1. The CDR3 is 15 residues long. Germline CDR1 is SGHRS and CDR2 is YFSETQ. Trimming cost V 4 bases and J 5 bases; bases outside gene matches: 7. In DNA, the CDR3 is TGCGCCAGCAGCCCGACAGGGGGTTGGGATCAGCCCCAGCATTTT. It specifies CASSPTGGWDQPQHF.

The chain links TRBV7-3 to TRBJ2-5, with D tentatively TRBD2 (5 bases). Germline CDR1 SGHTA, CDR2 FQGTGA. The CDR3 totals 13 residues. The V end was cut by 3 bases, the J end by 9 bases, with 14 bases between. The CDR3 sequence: CASSLKRSGAQYF. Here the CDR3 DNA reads TGTGCCAGCAGCTTGAAGCGGTCCGGGGCCCAGTACTTC.

CDR3 coding DNA: TGTGCCAGCTCACCAAGAGTGGGACAGGGGTTCGATGAGCAGTTCTTC. Translating gives CASSPRVGQGFDEQFF. The gene calls are TRBV18 and TRBJ2-1; 10 positions agree with TRBD1. Germline V gene lookup returns CDR1 KGHSH and CDR2 LQKENI. V shed 2 bases, J shed 8 bases, and the junction held 9 bases outside the gene matches. The CDR3 contains 16 residues.

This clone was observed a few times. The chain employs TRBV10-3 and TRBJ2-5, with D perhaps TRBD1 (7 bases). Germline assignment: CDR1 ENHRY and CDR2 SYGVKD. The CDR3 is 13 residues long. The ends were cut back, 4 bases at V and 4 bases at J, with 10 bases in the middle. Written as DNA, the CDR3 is TGTGCCATCAGTGGACAGGGAGGAGAGACCCAGTACTTC. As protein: CAISGQGGETQYF.

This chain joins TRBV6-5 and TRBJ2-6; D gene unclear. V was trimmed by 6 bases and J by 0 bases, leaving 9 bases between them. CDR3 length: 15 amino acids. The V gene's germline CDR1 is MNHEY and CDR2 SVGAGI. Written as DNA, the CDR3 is TGTGCCAGCAGGTCCGGTGGCTCTGGGGCCAACGTCCTGACTTTC. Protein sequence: CASRSGGSGANVLTF.

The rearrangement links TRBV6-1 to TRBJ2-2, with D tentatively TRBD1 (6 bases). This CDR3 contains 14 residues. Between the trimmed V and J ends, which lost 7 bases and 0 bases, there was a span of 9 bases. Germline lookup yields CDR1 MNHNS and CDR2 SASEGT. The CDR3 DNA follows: TGTGCCAGCAAAACAGGGACGAACACCGGGGAGCTGTTTTTT. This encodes CASKTGTNTGELFF.

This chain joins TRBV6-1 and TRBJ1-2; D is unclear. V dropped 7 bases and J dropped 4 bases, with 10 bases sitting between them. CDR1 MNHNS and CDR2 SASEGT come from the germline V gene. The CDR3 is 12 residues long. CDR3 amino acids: CASTGSRYGYTF. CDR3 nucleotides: TGTGCCAGCACGGGCAGTCGCTATGGCTACACCTTC.

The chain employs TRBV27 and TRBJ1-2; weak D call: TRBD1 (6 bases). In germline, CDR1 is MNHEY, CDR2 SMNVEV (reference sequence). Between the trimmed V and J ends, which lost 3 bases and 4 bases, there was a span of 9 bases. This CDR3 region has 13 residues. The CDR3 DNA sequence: TGTGCCAGCAGTTTCCGGGACACCTATGGCTACACCTTC. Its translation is CASSFRDTYGYTF.

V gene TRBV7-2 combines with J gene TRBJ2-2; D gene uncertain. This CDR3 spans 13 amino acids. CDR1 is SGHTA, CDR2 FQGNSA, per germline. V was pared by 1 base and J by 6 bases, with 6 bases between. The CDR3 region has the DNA TGTGCCAGCAGCTTAGAGGCTGCCGGGGAGCTGTTTTTT. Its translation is CASSLEAAGELFF. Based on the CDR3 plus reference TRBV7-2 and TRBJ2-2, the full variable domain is GAGVSQSPSNKVTEKGKDVELRCDPISGHTALYWYRQSLGQGLEFLIYFQGNSAPDKSGLPSDRFSAERTGGSVSTLTIQRTQQEDSAVYLCASSLEAAGELFFGEGSRLTVL.

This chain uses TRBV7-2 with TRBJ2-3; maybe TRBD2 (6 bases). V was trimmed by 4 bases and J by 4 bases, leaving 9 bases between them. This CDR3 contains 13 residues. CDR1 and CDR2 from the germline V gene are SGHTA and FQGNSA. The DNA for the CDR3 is TGTGCCAGCAGCTCCAGGGACTCAGATACGCAGTATTTT. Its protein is CASSSRDSDTQYF.

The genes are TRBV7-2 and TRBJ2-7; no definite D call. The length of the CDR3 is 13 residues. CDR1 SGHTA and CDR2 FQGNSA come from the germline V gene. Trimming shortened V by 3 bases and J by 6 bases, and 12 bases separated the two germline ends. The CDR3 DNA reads TGTGCCAGCAGCTTGGTCCGAGAGAGCGAGCAGTACTTC. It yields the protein CASSLVRESEQYF.

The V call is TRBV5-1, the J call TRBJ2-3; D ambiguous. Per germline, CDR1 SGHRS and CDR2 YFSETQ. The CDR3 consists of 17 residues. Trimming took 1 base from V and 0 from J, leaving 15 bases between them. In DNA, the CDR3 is TGCGCCAGCAGCTTGCGTCCTTTCGCGGTTAGCACAGATACGCAGTATTTT. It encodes CASSLRPFAVSTDTQYF.